One sample yielded the 31 T cell receptor beta chains listed below, sequenced in a study of blood T cells in healthy people across ages. Through a sample-barcoded 5' primer and a J-beta primer mix, a second PCR was run for 7 to 11 cycles. In TCRdb, the 5' RACE reads were re-called with MiXCR into one record per CDR3 protein. The table shows around 1,100,000 distinct CDR3 sequences, with roughly two fifths occurring only once. Sequencing used blood. These receptors were taken from a man younger than 35 in good health.

The chain employs TRBV20-1 and TRBJ1-2; D remains ambiguous. With 7 bases removed from V and 7 bases from J, the gap between germline ends came to 25 bases. The length of the CDR3 is 15 residues. Germline values: CDR1 DFQATT, CDR2 SNEGSKA (reference sequence). The CDR3, as DNA: TGCAGTGTTCCAGGAGCGGAGGGATCCTGGGCTGGCTACACCTTC. Residues: CSVPGAEGSWAGYTF.

The chain employs TRBV20-1 and TRBJ1-5, with a tentative D call TRBD1 (5 bases). Per the germline V gene, CDR1 is DFQATT and CDR2 is SNEGSKA (reference sequence). The length of the CDR3 is 15 residues. V shed 7 bases and J shed 0 bases, with 16 bases lying between them. The CDR3 protein is CSVPVGGFSNQPQHF. The CDR3 DNA reads TGCAGTGTCCCGGTGGGGGGATTTAGCAATCAGCCCCAGCATTTT.

The chain employs TRBV10-3 and TRBJ2-1; TRBD2 matches 12 bases. The end of the DNA is better explained by TRBJ2-7, so the J call may be wrong. The germline CDR1 and CDR2 sequences are ENHRY and SYGVKD. CDR3 length: 17 amino acids. CDR3 DNA sequence: TGTGCCATCAGTGAGTCGACTAGCGGGAGCTCCTACAATGAGCAGTACTTC. It is translated as CAISESTSGSSYNEQYF.

V is TRBV4-2 and J is TRBJ2-2; 10 positions match TRBD2. The ends lost 1 base at V and 2 bases at J; junction bases unmatched: 10. The length of the CDR3 is 19 residues. CDR1 and CDR2 (germline): LGHNA, YNFKEQ. CDR3 residues: CASSQGESSGSLNTGELFF. For the CDR3, the DNA is TGTGCCAGCAGCCAAGGAGAGTCTAGCGGGAGCCTTAACACCGGGGAGCTGTTTTTT.

This clonotype has only a few counts. CDR3 DNA sequence: TGTGCCAGCAGCGTAGGTGCAGGGCCTGATACGCAGTATTTT. Amino acids: CASSVGAGPDTQYF. The chain joins TRBV7-2 to TRBJ2-3, with a possible D match to TRBD1 (5 bases). CDR1 and CDR2 from the germline V gene are SGHTA and FQGNSA. Trimming removed 5 bases from V and 6 bases from J, with 15 bases in between. The CDR3 totals 14 residues.

The chain has TRBV20-1 and TRBJ2-1; D ambiguous. Trimming pared 3 bases from V and 6 bases from J, leaving 18 bases between. This CDR3 contains 15 residues. The V gene's germline CDR1 is DFQATT and CDR2 SNEGSKA (reference sequence). The CDR3 is CSASAGELFGNEQFF. CDR3 DNA sequence: TGCAGTGCTAGCGCCGGTGAGCTCTTTGGCAATGAGCAGTTCTTC.

This clonotype has a count of ten or more. The chain employs TRBV7-2 and TRBJ2-3; TRBD1 matches 9 bases. V lost 5 bases and J lost 4; bases outside the gene matches: 16. Germline CDR1 and CDR2: SGHTA and FQGNSA. The length of the CDR3 is 18 residues. The CDR3 nucleotides read TGTGCCAGCAGCCTATACTTGACAGGGGGGGGGATGGCAGATACGCAGTATTTT. Encoded protein: CASSLYLTGGGMADTQYF.

The gene calls are TRBV2 and TRBJ1-2; no clear D. The CDR3 totals 16 residues. V gave up 7 bases and J gave up 7 bases, with 25 bases separating them. Germline V lookup: CDR1 SNHLY, CDR2 FYNNEI. The CDR3 DNA reads as TGTGCCAGCACCCAAGCGAGAGGACTGGGCAAGGGTGGCTACACCTTC. Protein product: CASTQARGLGKGGYTF. The whole variable domain, remainder taken from reference TRBV2 and TRBJ1-2, is EPEVTQTPSHQVTQMGQEVILRCVPISNHLYFYWYRQILGQKVEFLVSFYNNEISEKSEIFDDQFSVERPDGSNFTLKIRSTKLEDSAMYFCASTQARGLGKGGYTFGSGTRLTVV.

The sample holds a few counts of this clonotype. Here the CDR3 reads CSARRGATNNEQFF. The CDR3 nucleotides read TGCAGTGCTAGACGCGGGGCGACCAACAATGAGCAGTTCTTC. The V gene is TRBV20-1, the J gene TRBJ2-1, with D possibly being TRBD2 (6 bases). This CDR3 is 14 amino acids long. The germline V and J ends were trimmed by 2 bases and 5 bases, with 13 bases remaining between them. CDR1 and CDR2 (germline): DFQATT, SNEGSKA (reference sequence).

This clonotype has ten or more counts. The chain carries TRBV7-2 and TRBJ1-4, with D possibly matching TRBD1 (5 bases). From germline, CDR1 is SGHTA and CDR2 FQGNSA. V was cut by 5 bases and J by 0 bases, with 10 bases left in between. The CDR3 is 15 amino acids. The CDR3: CASSQTGPTNEKLFF. DNA of the CDR3: TGTGCCAGCAGCCAAACGGGACCAACTAATGAAAAACTGTTTTTT. Drawing the rest from reference TRBV7-2 and TRBJ1-4, the complete variable domain is GAGVSQSPSNKVTEKGKDVELRCDPISGHTALYWYRQSLGQGLEFLIYFQGNSAPDKSGLPSDRFSAERTGGSVSTLTIQRTQQEDSAVYLCASSQTGPTNEKLFFGSGTQLSVL.

The chain combines TRBV29-1 with TRBJ1-4; D gene uncertain. Trimming pared 0 bases from V and 5 bases from J, leaving 10 bases between. CDR3 size: 14 residues. Looked up from germline, CDR1 is SQVTM and CDR2 is ANQGSEA. The CDR3, as DNA: TGCAGCGTTGAAGATGGCGGAGGCAATGAAAAACTGTTTTTT. Translation: CSVEDGGGNEKLFF. Together with reference TRBV29-1 and TRBJ1-4, the CDR3 gives the full variable domain: SAVISQKPSRDICQRGTSLTIQCQVDSQVTMMFWYRQQPGQSLTLIATANQGSEATYESGFVIDKFPISRPNLTFSTLTVSNMSPEDSSIYLCSVEDGGGNEKLFFGSGTQLSVL.

The sample holds a few counts of this clonotype. The gene calls are TRBV2 and TRBJ2-5; TRBD1 matches at 8 bases. Germline values: CDR1 SNHLY, CDR2 FYNNEI. V dropped 6 bases and J dropped 4; count of bases not matched to a gene: 1. This CDR3 region has 12 residues. CDR3 DNA: TGTGCCAGCAGCGACAGGGGAGAGACCCAGTACTTC. Translating it yields CASSDRGETQYF.

J is TRBJ2-7 and V is TRBV15; D call uncertain. The CDR3 sequence is 14 residues long. The germline gives CDR1 LNHNV, CDR2 YYDKDF (reference sequence). Trimming removed 2 bases at V and 2 bases at J, with 10 bases between. The DNA for the CDR3 is TGTGCCACCAGCAGACAGACGGGCCCCTACGAGCAGTACTTC. This codes for CATSRQTGPYEQYF.

The chain joins TRBV6-4 to TRBJ2-1; possible D gene TRBD1, 6 bases. V was cut by 0 bases and J by 2 bases, with 11 bases left in between. The CDR3 contains 16 residues. Germline V gene data show CDR1 as MRHNA and CDR2 as SNTAGT. Here the CDR3 reads CASSDSGGQPYNEQFF. The CDR3 coding sequence is TGTGCCAGCAGTGACTCTGGGGGACAACCCTACAATGAGCAGTTCTTC.

This chain uses TRBV20-1 with TRBJ1-1; 8 nucleotides align to TRBD1. The CDR3 is 14 residues long. Germline CDR1 is DFQATT and CDR2 is SNEGSKA (reference sequence). V lost 3 bases, J lost 0 bases, and 3 bases stayed unmatched. The CDR3 sequence is CSARRDRLNTEAFF. CDR3 DNA: TGCAGTGCTAGGAGGGACAGGTTGAACACTGAAGCTTTCTTT.

Note on this clonotype: At one end, the junction sequence differs from germline, possibly due to a read error. J is TRBJ2-1 and V is TRBV3-1, with D hard to call. The CDR3 consists of 17 residues. Germline V lookup: CDR1 LGHDT, CDR2 YNNKEL (reference sequence). The CDR3 DNA sequence: TGTGCCAGCAGCCAAATGTCGAGCTCTCCCCTCGACAATAAGCAGTTCTTC. Encoded protein: CASSQMSSSPLDNKQFF.

The V and J genes are TRBV10-3 and TRBJ2-3; 8 bases agree with TRBD1. Unmatched junction bases numbered 10, after V lost 10 bases and J lost 4 bases. The germline CDR1 and CDR2 sequences are ENHRY and SYGVKD. There are 14 residues in the CDR3. CDR3 DNA: TGTGCCAGCGCCGCGGACAGGGTCGCAGATACGCAGTATTTT. This encodes CASAADRVADTQYF.

The rearrangement joins TRBV12-3 or TRBV12-4 to TRBJ1-2; D possibly corresponds to TRBD1 (5 bases). The length of the CDR3 is 14 residues. V was cut by 6 bases and J by 9 bases, with 20 bases left in between. The CDR3 region has the DNA TGTGCCAGCAGGTTATTTGGGACGACGGGTCGCTACACCTTC. It is translated as CASRLFGTTGRYTF.

The chain is built from TRBV6-2 or TRBV6-3 and TRBJ2-6, with 7 bases fitting TRBD2. V was clipped by 5 bases and J by 0 bases; unmatched bases: 7. The CDR3 extends over 17 amino acids. The germline V gene encodes CDR1 MNHEY and CDR2 SVGEGT. Here the CDR3 DNA reads TGTGCCAGCAGTAAGAGCGGGGTGAGCTCTGGGGCCAACGTCCTGACTTTC. Protein sequence: CASSKSGVSSGANVLTF.

Only a few counts were recorded for this clonotype. V gene TRBV7-9 combines with J gene TRBJ2-3, with a weak D call TRBD2 (6 bases). The V and J ends lost 6 bases and 1 base respectively, with 20 bases between them. Germline-derived CDR1 and CDR2 are SEHNR and FQNEAQ (reference sequence). The CDR3 length is 17 residues. CDR3 in DNA: TGTGCCAGCAGACCCAAGGGGCCCAAGCGGGGCACAGATACGCAGTATTTT. Encoded protein: CASRPKGPKRGTDTQYF. Full variable domain (remainder filled in from reference TRBV7-9 and TRBJ2-3): DTGVSQNPRHKITKRGQNVTFRCDPISEHNRLYWYRQTLGQGPEFLTYFQNEAQLEKSRLLSDRFSAERPKGSFSTLEIQRTEQGDSAMYLCASRPKGPKRGTDTQYFGPGTRLTVL.

The chain employs TRBV20-1 and TRBJ1-2; a weak D match, TRBD1 (5 bases). Trimming pared 5 bases from V and 2 bases from J, leaving 9 bases between. The germline V gene has CDR1 DFQATT and CDR2 SNEGSKA (reference sequence). This CDR3 is 12 amino acids long. In DNA form, the CDR3 reads TGCAGTGCTGTGACAGAGAACTATGGCTACACCTTC. Its translation: CSAVTENYGYTF.

This clonotype appeared a single time. The rearrangement joins TRBV24-1 to TRBJ2-1; TRBD1 might be the D (6 bases). Germline assignment: CDR1 KGHDR and CDR2 SFDVKD. This CDR3 comprises 15 residues. V shed 9 bases and J shed 8 bases, with 22 bases lying between them. The CDR3 region has the DNA TGTGCCACCTCGTCCGGACAGCTAAAAAGGGATGAGCAGTTCTTC. The encoded protein is CATSSGQLKRDEQFF.

This clonotype was seen a few times. V gene TRBV5-1 combines with J gene TRBJ1-1, with TRBD1 identical over 7 bases. The CDR3 totals 15 residues. Germline CDR1 reads SGHRS; CDR2 reads YFSETQ. With V trimmed by 3 bases and J by 1 base, 6 bases remained unmatched. DNA for the CDR3: TGCGCCAGCAGCTATCAGGGACAGCCGAACACTGAAGCTTTCTTT. Amino acid sequence: CASSYQGQPNTEAFF.

This clonotype was seen more than once but under ten times. The chain carries TRBV25-1 and TRBJ1-2; the match to TRBD1 covers 8 bases. Germline-derived CDR1 and CDR2 are MGHDK and SYGVNS. V lost 7 bases and J lost 3; bases outside the gene matches: 4. This CDR3 comprises 13 residues. The CDR3 loop reads CASKGQGDYGYTF. The DNA for the CDR3 is TGTGCCAGCAAAGGACAGGGAGACTATGGCTACACCTTC.

The V gene is TRBV20-1, the J gene TRBJ1-4; TRBD1 aligns across 8 bases. Germline V CDR1 and CDR2: DFQATT, SNEGSKA (reference sequence). The junction had 8 bases not matched to a gene; V was cut back by 5 bases and J by 6 bases. This CDR3 has 14 amino acids. CDR3: CSARQGMLDEKLFF. As DNA, the CDR3 is TGCAGTGCTCGACAGGGGATGCTAGATGAAAAACTGTTTTTT.

In its sample, this clonotype was seen a few times. The chain combines TRBV12-3 or TRBV12-4 with TRBJ1-3; D is possibly TRBD1 (5 bases). Trimming shortened V by 1 base and J by 4 bases, and 8 bases separated the two germline ends. CDR3 size: 14 residues. This chain's CDR3 is CASSLGAGGNTIYF. CDR3 nucleotide sequence: TGTGCCAGCAGTTTAGGGGCAGGGGGAAACACCATATATTTT.

The chain is built from TRBV5-1 and TRBJ2-3; D possibly corresponds to TRBD2 (5 bases). CDR1 SGHRS and CDR2 YFSETQ come from the germline V gene. The germline V and J ends were trimmed by 4 bases and 0 bases, with 21 bases remaining between them. This CDR3 is built from 18 residues. The CDR3 region is CASSHNRGGRKSTDTQYF. DNA of the CDR3: TGCGCCAGCAGCCACAACCGTGGAGGAAGGAAGAGCACAGATACGCAGTATTTT.

The V call is TRBV6-5, the J call TRBJ1-2; TRBD1 matches at 10 bases. CDR1 MNHEY and CDR2 SVGAGI come from the germline V gene. The CDR3 sequence is 17 residues long. Trimming at V came to 2 bases and at J to 8 bases, leaving 14 bases not matched to a gene. CDR3 coding DNA: TGTGCCAGCAGTTACCCCACCGGGACAGGGGCCTCATTAGGCTACACCTTC. It yields the protein CASSYPTGTGASLGYTF.

The rearrangement uses TRBV7-6 and TRBJ2-1; a possible D gene is TRBD1 (6 bases). The CDR3 consists of 15 residues. The germline V gene encodes CDR1 SGHVS and CDR2 FNYEAQ. Trimming removed 1 base from V and 2 bases from J, with 9 bases in between. Here the CDR3 reads CASSLGQAPYNEQFF. The DNA for the CDR3 is TGTGCCAGCAGCTTAGGACAGGCCCCCTACAATGAGCAGTTCTTC.

The chain recombines TRBV6-5 with TRBJ1-4; D unresolved. The germline V gene has CDR1 MNHEY and CDR2 SVGAGI. This CDR3 is 16 amino acids long. The germline V and J ends were trimmed by 4 bases and 5 bases, with 17 bases remaining between them. This chain's CDR3 is CASSSGLGLGNEKLFF. The CDR3, as DNA: TGTGCCAGCAGTTCCGGCCTCGGGTTGGGGAATGAAAAACTGTTTTTT.

This clonotype came up a few times. The rearrangement uses TRBV6-1 and TRBJ1-4, with D unclear. Germline CDR1 and CDR2: MNHNS and SASEGT. Trimming cost V 8 bases and J 5 bases, with 12 bases left between them. CDR3 length equals 13 residues. The CDR3 bases are TGTGCCAGCTTTAAGGGAATCAATGAAAAACTGTTTTTT. It is translated as CASFKGINEKLFF.